The 29 T cell receptor beta chains listed next were all sequenced from one sample in a study of blood T cells in healthy people across ages. The second PCR ran roughly 7 to 12 cycles with a sample-barcoded 5' primer and J-beta primers. One entry per CDR3 protein, called by TCRdb with MiXCR from the 5' RACE reads. This sample has 650,000 to 700,000 distinct CDR3 sequences; roughly 30% occur once, and the top ten carry less than 20%. Source material: blood. The receptors were sampled from a woman of 80 years or more in good health.

The J gene is TRBJ2-2, the V gene TRBV5-1, with 8 bases identical to TRBD2. J lost 5 bases, V lost 4 bases, and 4 bases had no gene match. This CDR3 is built from 14 residues. Germline CDR1 and CDR2: SGHRS and YFSETQ. The CDR3 loop reads CASSREGKTGELFF. In DNA, the CDR3 is TGCGCCAGCAGCCGGGAGGGAAAGACCGGGGAGCTGTTTTTT.

This clonotype has ten or more counts. The chain combines TRBV15 with TRBJ2-1; 11 bases line up with TRBD2. This CDR3 has 15 amino acids. Per the germline V gene, CDR1 is LNHNV and CDR2 is YYDKDF (reference sequence). V was pared by 2 bases and J by 6 bases, with 3 bases of the junction left unmatched. This CDR3 is CATSRRLAGLNEQFF. For the CDR3, the DNA is TGTGCCACCAGCAGACGACTAGCGGGGCTCAATGAGCAGTTCTTC.

Only a few counts were recorded for this clonotype. Possible read error: a much larger clone is one base away. V and J are TRBV7-2 and TRBJ2-7; D ambiguous. The germline V gene encodes CDR1 SGHTA and CDR2 FQGNSA. Trimming removed 5 bases at V and 3 bases at J, with 8 bases between. CDR3 length: 12 residues. CDR3 protein: CASSMSGYEQYF. Here the CDR3 DNA reads TGTGCCAGCAGCATGTCTGGCTACGAGCAGTACTTC.

This clonotype occurred a few times. A single base separates this from a much larger clone, so it may be a read error. The chain has TRBV7-2 and TRBJ2-7; 10 bases fit TRBD2. Germline V CDR1 and CDR2: SGHTA, FQGNSA. J gave up 5 bases and V 4 bases, and 8 bases lay outside the gene matches. This CDR3 region has 15 residues. The CDR3 DNA reads as TGTGCCAGCAGCTCCCAGCGGGGGGGCCGCGACGAGCAGTACTTC. It is translated as CASSSQRGGRDEQYF.

The chain combines TRBV6-2 or TRBV6-3 with TRBJ2-3; D not certain. This CDR3 has 13 amino acids. V lost 1 base to trimming and J lost 0 bases, with 2 bases between them. CDR1 and CDR2 from the germline V gene are MNHEY and SVGEGT. CDR3 loop: CASSYFSTDTQYF. CDR3 nucleotides: TGTGCCAGCAGTTACTTCAGCACAGATACGCAGTATTTT.

About this clonotype: The junction does not match germline at one end; this may be a read error. The chain uses TRBV18 and TRBJ2-1; 8 positions match TRBD1. The CDR3 spans 15 residues. CDR1 KGHSH and CDR2 LQKENI come from the germline V gene. The CDR3 region is CAGSLQGATYNEQFF. CDR3 coding DNA: TGTGCCGGCTCACTGCAGGGGGCCACCTACAATGAGCAGTTCTTC.

This clonotype occurred many times. The V gene is TRBV30, the J gene TRBJ2-6, with TRBD1 as a possible D gene (5 bases). Germline loops: CDR1 GTSNPN, CDR2 SVGIG (reference sequence). V lost 5 bases to trimming and J lost 0 bases, with 5 bases between them. The CDR3 contains 13 residues. Here the CDR3 reads CAWGHSGANVLTF. The CDR3 coding sequence is TGTGCCTGGGGACACTCTGGGGCCAACGTCCTGACTTTC.

The J gene is TRBJ2-3, the V gene TRBV7-9, with 8 bases identical to TRBD1. Trimming cost V 8 bases and J 3 bases; bases outside gene matches: 13. Germline V CDR1 and CDR2: SEHNR, FQNEAQ (reference sequence). The CDR3 is made up of 16 amino acids. The CDR3 DNA reads as TGTGCCAGCGGCTCCAGGACAGGGAGAACGACAGATACGCAGTATTTT. Translation gives CASGSRTGRTTDTQYF.

This clonotype has more than one count but fewer than ten. This sequence joins TRBV11-1 and TRBJ2-2, with 10 bases lining up with TRBD1. Trimming cost V 5 bases and J 5 bases; bases outside gene matches: 5. Germline lookup yields CDR1 SGHAT and CDR2 FQDESV (reference sequence). This CDR3 is 15 amino acids long. The CDR3 loop reads CASSRQGAETGELFF. The CDR3 DNA reads TGTGCCAGCAGCCGACAGGGGGCTGAGACCGGGGAGCTGTTTTTT.

This chain joins TRBV6-2 or TRBV6-3 and TRBJ1-3, with a tentative D call TRBD1 (5 bases). Germline loops: CDR1 MNHEY, CDR2 SVGEGT. V was shortened by 7 bases and J by 3 bases, with 16 bases between the two germline ends. This CDR3 has 15 amino acids. CDR3 nucleotides: TGTGCCAGCACCCCTCAGGGAGGAATTGGAAACACCATATATTTT. Its protein is CASTPQGGIGNTIYF.

For this clonotype: Possible read error: a much larger clone is one base away. The CDR3 is CASSRDTQRYGAFF. The DNA for the CDR3 is TGCGCCAGCAGCCGGGACACCCAAAGGTACGGAGCTTTCTTT. The chain uses TRBV5-1 and TRBJ1-1; D perhaps matches TRBD1 (6 bases). Germline V lookup: CDR1 SGHRS, CDR2 YFSETQ. CDR3 size: 14 residues. With 4 bases removed from V and 10 bases from J, the gap between germline ends came to 20 bases.

A word on this clonotype: A read error may account for a junction end that differs from germline. The chain links TRBV7-2 to TRBJ2-3, with 15 bases aligning to TRBD2. CDR3 length: 16 residues. CDR1 is SGHTA, CDR2 FQGNSA, per germline. The chain's CDR3 is CASSSGLAGGQDTLYF. In DNA form, the CDR3 reads TGTGCCAGTAGCTCCGGACTAGCGGGGGGGCAAGATACGCTGTATTTT.

In this sample, this clonotype turned up many times. The genes are TRBV29-1 and TRBJ2-1; weak D call: TRBD1 (5 bases). The CDR3 covers 14 residues. Between the trimmed V and J ends, which lost 6 bases and 5 bases, there was a span of 17 bases. Looked up from germline, CDR1 is SQVTM and CDR2 is ANQGSEA. The DNA of the CDR3 is TGCAGCGTCACGACCCCCAGACAGCACAATGAGCAGTTCTTC. This translates into CSVTTPRQHNEQFF.

This clonotype was found many times. V usage is TRBV9 and J usage is TRBJ2-7; 8 nucleotides line up with TRBD2. Germline CDR1 and CDR2: SGDLS and YYNGEE. The CDR3 sequence is 13 residues long. Trimming at V came to 4 bases and at J to 7 bases, leaving 7 bases not matched to a gene. The CDR3 DNA follows: TGTGCCAGCAGCCCGGGGGGGGTTTGGGAGCAGTACTTC. It translates to CASSPGGVWEQYF.

This clonotype was detected many times. V is TRBV20-1 and J is TRBJ2-1; TRBD2 agrees at 7 bases. The CDR3 is 14 residues long. Germline assignment: CDR1 DFQATT and CDR2 SNEGSKA (reference sequence). The ends lost 5 bases at V and 10 bases at J; junction bases unmatched: 14. For the CDR3, the DNA is TGCAGTGCTCCTGGGGGGGGGGTTAATGAGGAGCAGTTCTTC. Translating gives CSAPGGGVNEEQFF.

This clonotype has a count of ten or more. The chain carries TRBV20-1 and TRBJ2-5, with 8 bases matching TRBD2. There are 13 residues in the CDR3. In germline, CDR1 is DFQATT, CDR2 SNEGSKA (reference sequence). V trimming: 3 bases; J trimming: 4 bases; junction bases outside the gene matches: 4. The CDR3 DNA reads as TGCAGTGCTAGCGGGGGGGCTTCAGAGACCCAGTACTTC. Translation: CSASGGASETQYF.

The chain links TRBV29-1 to TRBJ2-6, with D perhaps TRBD1 (6 bases). Trimming pared 4 bases from V and 2 bases from J, leaving 12 bases between. The V gene's germline CDR1 is SQVTM and CDR2 ANQGSEA. The CDR3 has 15 amino acids. The CDR3, as DNA: TGCAGCGTTGTTAACAGGGTAACTGGGGCCAACGTCCTGACTTTC. Translation: CSVVNRVTGANVLTF.

With respect to this clonotype: One junction end disagrees with the germline gene, perhaps due to a read error. V is TRBV15 and J is TRBJ2-7; a weak D match, TRBD2 (6 bases). CDR3 length equals 17 residues. The germline V gene has CDR1 LNHNV and CDR2 YYDKDF (reference sequence). CDR3 loop: CVTSRVSGAGRAYEQYF. The CDR3 nucleotides are TGTGTCACCAGCAGAGTATCCGGAGCGGGCCGGGCCTACGAGCAGTACTTC.

This rearrangement joins TRBV5-1 to TRBJ2-5; D is possibly TRBD1 (5 bases). V lost 4 bases and J lost 4, with 17 bases in between. The CDR3 spans 15 residues. Germline lookup yields CDR1 SGHRS and CDR2 YFSETQ. CDR3 sequence: CASSDSRSRGETQYF. Here the CDR3 DNA reads TGCGCCAGCAGCGACAGCCGGTCTAGGGGAGAGACCCAGTACTTC.

The chain has TRBV7-2 and TRBJ2-7; TRBD2 agrees at 15 bases. The V segment lost 5 bases and the J segment 7 bases; nucleotides outside the gene matches: 9. From germline, CDR1 is SGHTA and CDR2 FQGNSA. The CDR3 covers 16 residues. The CDR3 here is CASSTRTSGRAGEQYF. CDR3 DNA sequence: TGTGCCAGCAGCACCCGGACTAGCGGGAGGGCGGGTGAGCAGTACTTC.

This clonotype turned up a few times. This rearrangement joins TRBV6-2 or TRBV6-3 to TRBJ1-1; unclear D gene. V dropped 8 bases and J dropped 1 base, with 11 bases sitting between them. Germline V CDR1 and CDR2: MNHEY, SVGEGT. The CDR3 contains 13 residues. CDR3 nucleotides: TGTGCCAGCGTTAGTTCGGGGAACACTGAAGCTTTCTTT. Amino acid sequence: CASVSSGNTEAFF.

This clonotype was recorded at least ten times. The V call is TRBV20-1, the J call TRBJ1-2, with D perhaps matching TRBD1 (5 bases). Looked up from germline, CDR1 is DFQATT and CDR2 is SNEGSKA (reference sequence). CDR3 length: 13 amino acids. Trimming shortened V by 3 bases and J by 4 bases, and 12 bases separated the two germline ends. The CDR3 DNA reads TGCAGTGCTAGGGTGGCGGGGGGCTATGGCTACACCTTC. Protein product: CSARVAGGYGYTF.

This clonotype has a count of ten or more. V gene TRBV20-1 combines with J gene TRBJ2-1, with 7 bases that match TRBD1. J lost 1 base, V lost 0 bases, and 15 bases had no gene match. The CDR3 runs to 19 residues. The germline V gene has CDR1 DFQATT and CDR2 SNEGSKA (reference sequence). The CDR3 here is CSARDLRQGRFSSYNEQFF. CDR3 sequence (DNA): TGCAGTGCTAGAGATCTGAGACAGGGCCGCTTCTCATCCTACAATGAGCAGTTCTTC.

This clonotype has ten or more counts. This chain links TRBV20-1 with TRBJ2-5; 8 nucleotides match TRBD2. Looked up from germline, CDR1 is DFQATT and CDR2 is SNEGSKA (reference sequence). Trimming cost V 1 base and J 4 bases; bases outside gene matches: 17. The CDR3 sequence is 18 residues long. CDR3 nucleotides: TGCAGTGCTAGAGCTGACGGGGGGGCTACCTTGAGAGGAGAGACCCAGTACTTC. It codes for CSARADGGATLRGETQYF.

This clonotype occurred many times. Here the CDR3 reads CASRGPGENEQFF. The CDR3, as DNA: TGTGCCAGCAGGGGACCAGGGGAAAATGAGCAGTTCTTC. The V gene is TRBV6-2 or TRBV6-3, the J gene TRBJ2-1; a weak D match, TRBD1 (6 bases). CDR3 length equals 13 residues. CDR1 and CDR2 (germline): MNHEY, SVGEGT. With 6 bases removed from V and 7 bases from J, the gap between germline ends came to 13 bases.

The J gene is TRBJ1-4, the V gene TRBV9, with D unresolved. The CDR3 extends over 15 amino acids. V was shortened by 2 bases and J by 6 bases, with 14 bases between the two germline ends. Germline V gene lookup returns CDR1 SGDLS and CDR2 YYNGEE. The CDR3 DNA follows: TGTGCCAGCAGCGTTCTAGGGCAAGTGGATGAAAAACTGTTTTTT. Its translation: CASSVLGQVDEKLFF.

The V and J genes are TRBV18 and TRBJ1-5; D is perhaps TRBD1 (6 bases). Trimming removed 4 bases at V and 7 bases at J, with 14 bases between. This CDR3 is 14 amino acids long. CDR1 and CDR2 (germline): KGHSH, LQKENI. The CDR3 region is CASSRAQGFQPQHF. DNA of the CDR3: TGTGCCAGCTCACGGGCACAGGGATTCCAGCCCCAGCATTTT.

V is TRBV7-2 and J is TRBJ1-5; TRBD1 matches at 12 bases. Per the germline V gene, CDR1 is SGHTA and CDR2 is FQGNSA. V dropped 3 bases and J dropped 7; count of bases not matched to a gene: 7. This CDR3 is 16 amino acids long. The CDR3 reads CASSLAGTGGGQPQHF. CDR3 bases: TGTGCCAGCAGCTTGGCTGGGACAGGGGGCGGACAGCCCCAGCATTTT. Complete variable domain (other parts from reference TRBV7-2 and TRBJ1-5): GAGVSQSPSNKVTEKGKDVELRCDPISGHTALYWYRQSLGQGLEFLIYFQGNSAPDKSGLPSDRFSAERTGGSVSTLTIQRTQQEDSAVYLCASSLAGTGGGQPQHFGDGTRLSIL.

The rearrangement joins TRBV5-8 to TRBJ2-5; 8 nucleotides agree with TRBD1. The V gene end was trimmed by 4 bases and the J gene end by 2 bases; junction bases not matched to a gene: 7. Germline assignment: CDR1 SGHTS and CDR2 YDEGEE. CDR3 length: 15 residues. The CDR3 DNA follows: TGTGCCAGCAGCCACGAAGGACAGGGACAAGAGACCCAGTACTTC. Its translation is CASSHEGQGQETQYF.